This TCR beta chain was identified during a study of T cell repertoires in cytomegalovirus infection (dated by TCRdb to the late 2010s). A note on the overall study: Because public TCR beta signatures pointed to carriage of CMV infection together with the matching HLA type, the HLA type of each donor mattered for the analysis.

The instrument given in TCRdb is Illumina HiSeq 1500. TCRdb reprocessed the public reads (quality trimming at Q25 with fastp, clone calling with MiXCR) and kept in-frame beta chains. Entries that share a CDR3 protein sequence are merged under the most common genes and DNA. Present in this sample are approximately 700,000 distinct CDR3 sequences, less than 40% of which were seen just once. The ten largest clones represent 2.8% of the sample. As regards this clonotype: Its cognate antigen has yet to be identified. Base qualities are not recorded, but no much larger clone differs from it by a single base.

The CDR3 starts with the cysteine, ends with the phenylalanine, and has 17 residues. The kept DNA is CDR3 alone, 51 bases in frame from the first base. For CDR1 and CDR2, the germline V gene (reference sequence) lists SGHAT and FQDESV. Germline trimming amounts to 5 bases on V and 3 bases on J, with 13 as the count of junction bases outside the gene matches. Results and caveats for the whole study, not just this receptor: The ex vivo response was dominated by HLA-C-restricted CMV-specific TCR beta clonotypes, and the single most frequent clonotype in two of eight donors was supplied by these HLA-C-restricted clonotypes. In both this cohort and an independent cohort of approximately 350 donors, the cumulative frequency of public TCR beta family members distinguished carriers of CMV infection plus the relevant HLA type.

The rearrangement combines TRBV11-1 with TRBJ2-1; TRBD2 agrees with 7 junctional bases. Input material: PBMCs. The receptor comes from a human donor in good health (CMV status not recorded). Some clones in this sample may be carry-over from other donors' samples. CDR3 region: CASSPTLAETHYNEQFF. The DNA sequence follows: TGTGCCAGCAGCCCTACTCTAGCGGAAACCCACTACAATGAGCAGTTCTTC.